A single sample is the source of the 21 T cell receptor beta chains below, sequenced in a study of vaccination effects on CD4 cells after COVID-19. With about ten days of culture completed, CD4+ T cells were isolated. This individual tested PCR-positive for SARS-CoV-2 infection between March and December 2020. Each participant received a vaccine that was either BNT162b2 or mRNA-1273, given as two doses. For these receptors, no antigen is known. Method: immunoSEQ multiplex PCR; TCRdb's copy keeps in-frame clones and lacks some. Counted here are 30,000 to 35,000 clones, approximately 72% occurring once; the ten biggest clones make up about 6.4%. Material: CD4+ T cells from PBMCs cultured without peptide, obtained after COVID-19 vaccination. These receptors were obtained from a human donor who had a prior SARS-CoV-2 infection.

The chain is built from TRBV2 and TRBJ1-6, with D possibly matching TRBD1 (6 bases). Per germline, CDR1 SNHLY and CDR2 FYNNEI. Trimming pared 4 bases from V and 10 bases from J, leaving 17 bases between. The length of the CDR3 is 15 residues. CDR3 in DNA: TGTGCCAGCAGTGCCTTACAGGGTCTCTTCTCACCCCTCCACTTT. Its translation: CASSALQGLFSPLHF. The full variable domain, in which reference TRBV2 and TRBJ1-6 provide the parts outside the CDR3, is EPEVTQTPSHQVTQMGQEVILRCVPISNHLYFYWYRQILGQKVEFLVSFYNNEISEKSEIFDDQFSVERPDGSNFTLKIRSTKLEDSAMYFCASSALQGLFSPLHFGNGTRLTVT.

This clone turned up a few times. The chain employs TRBV10-3 and TRBJ1-2, with D perhaps TRBD1 (5 bases). CDR1 ENHRY and CDR2 SYGVKD come from the germline V gene. The ends were cut back, 5 bases at V and 7 bases at J, with 17 bases in the middle. This CDR3 has 14 residues. The CDR3 is CAISWASGTSGYTF. CDR3 nucleotides: TGTGCCATCAGTTGGGCCTCCGGGACCTCTGGCTACACCTTC.

The sample holds a few counts of this clone. This rearrangement joins TRBV9 to TRBJ2-3, with D unresolved. This CDR3 is built from 12 residues. The germline V gene has CDR1 SGDLS and CDR2 YYNGEE. The germline V and J ends were trimmed by 4 bases and 9 bases, with 12 bases remaining between them. The CDR3 protein is CASSTPSGTQYF. DNA of the CDR3: TGTGCCAGCAGCACCCCCTCCGGGACGCAGTATTTT.

The chain combines TRBV2 with TRBJ2-5; 9 positions match TRBD2. The CDR3 is made up of 15 amino acids. Germline V gene sequence: CDR1 SNHLY, CDR2 FYNNEI. V was pared by 9 bases and J by 5 bases, with 13 bases of the junction left unmatched. This CDR3 reads CASVGGRGGLETQYF. The CDR3 bases are TGTGCCAGTGTCGGAGGGCGGGGGGGCCTGGAGACCCAGTACTTC.

This rearrangement joins TRBV19 to TRBJ2-7; D is perhaps TRBD1 or TRBD2 (6 bases each). The CDR3 loop spans 16 amino acids. The V gene's germline CDR1 is LNHDA and CDR2 SQIVND (reference sequence). The CDR3 sequence: CPRGWGLALSSYEQYF. DNA of the CDR3: TGTCCAAGAGGCTGGGGGCTAGCGTTGTCGTCCTACGAGCAGTACTTC.

The chain couples TRBV11-3 to TRBJ2-7; unclear D gene. CDR1 and CDR2 (germline): SGHNT, YENEEA. There are 14 residues in the CDR3. Deletions cut 4 bases from V and 5 bases from J, with 15 bases between. This CDR3 is CASSSLLVAHEQYF. CDR3 sequence (DNA): TGTGCCAGCAGCTCCCTCTTGGTAGCCCACGAGCAGTACTTC.

This chain uses TRBV6-5 with TRBJ2-1, with TRBD2 as a possible D gene (5 bases). CDR1 and CDR2 (germline): MNHEY, SVGAGI. Trimming stripped 6 bases from V and 9 bases from J, with 9 bases between. This CDR3 region has 11 residues. CDR3 bases: TGTGCCAGCAGCGCGGGTAGTGAGCAGTTCTTC. This encodes CASSAGSEQFF.

This chain uses TRBV5-1 with TRBJ2-5; TRBD2 aligns across 9 bases. V shed 7 bases and J 3 bases; nucleotides not matched to a gene: 19. CDR3 length: 18 amino acids. The germline V gene has CDR1 SGHRS and CDR2 YFSETQ. The CDR3 DNA reads TGCGCCAGCGCGGGCCCGCGGGGGGGGATAAACCGAAAAGAGACCCAGTACTTC. Amino acid sequence: CASAGPRGGINRKETQYF.

This sequence joins TRBV10-3 and TRBJ2-5; 8 bases align to TRBD2. This CDR3 comprises 12 residues. Germline trimming cut 5 bases from V and 5 bases from J; bases unmatched to any gene: 1. The germline CDR1 and CDR2 sequences are ENHRY and SYGVKD. CDR3 protein: CAISTSGETQYF. The CDR3 DNA reads as TGTGCCATCAGTACTAGCGGTGAGACCCAGTACTTC.

The rearrangement links TRBV3-1 (or the pseudogene TRBV3-2) to TRBJ2-7; 10 nucleotides align to TRBD1. Losses at the gene ends were 5 bases for V and 5 bases for J; bases not matched to a gene: 9. Germline CDR1 and CDR2: LGHDT and YNNKEL (reference sequence). The CDR3 length is 15 residues. DNA of the CDR3: TGTGCCAGCAGCTATTTCGGGACAGGGGTTAACGAGCAGTACTTC. Its translation is CASSYFGTGVNEQYF.

The chain couples TRBV4-1 to TRBJ2-7, with TRBD1 matching over 7 bases. From germline, CDR1 is MGHRA and CDR2 YSYEKL. The J segment lost 7 bases and the V segment lost 1 base, leaving 13 bases of the junction unmatched. CDR3 length equals 16 residues. CDR3 DNA sequence: TGCGCCAGCAGCCAAGGGACAGGAAGGGGAAGGGGAGAGCAGTACTTC. It yields the protein CASSQGTGRGRGEQYF.

CDR3 sequence: CASSRGRAETQYF. The CDR3, as DNA: TGTGCCAGCAGCCGCGGGAGGGCCGAGACCCAGTACTTC. The genes are TRBV6-5 and TRBJ2-5; 9 positions agree with TRBD2. Germline loops: CDR1 MNHEY, CDR2 SVGAGI. V was pared by 6 bases and J by 5 bases, with 4 bases of the junction left unmatched. This CDR3 contains 13 residues.

The chain links TRBV2 to TRBJ1-6, with D hard to call. Germline CDR1 reads SNHLY; CDR2 reads FYNNEI. The CDR3 runs to 14 residues. V lost 2 bases and J lost 10, with 12 bases in between. In nucleotides, the CDR3 is TGTGCCAGCAGTGAAAGGCGGGTTGGGTCACCCCTCCACTTT. Its protein is CASSERRVGSPLHF. Full variable domain (outside the CDR3, taken from reference TRBV2 and TRBJ1-6): EPEVTQTPSHQVTQMGQEVILRCVPISNHLYFYWYRQILGQKVEFLVSFYNNEISEKSEIFDDQFSVERPDGSNFTLKIRSTKLEDSAMYFCASSERRVGSPLHFGNGTRLTVT.

The chain links TRBV4-2 to TRBJ2-1; no clear D gene. Germline-derived CDR1 and CDR2 are LGHNA and YNFKEQ. V was cut by 0 bases and J by 9 bases, with 12 bases left in between. This CDR3 contains 14 residues. The CDR3 DNA reads as TGTGCCAGCAGCCAAGATCGCCGTTACGGTGAGCAGTTCTTC. Translated, it gives CASSQDRRYGEQFF.

The chain uses TRBV5-1 and TRBJ2-1; perhaps TRBD2 as D (6 bases). The CDR3 loop spans 15 amino acids. The germline V gene has CDR1 SGHRS and CDR2 YFSETQ. Trimming shortened V by 0 bases and J by 5 bases, and 12 bases separated the two germline ends. The CDR3 here is CASSLERAGNNEQFF. As DNA, the CDR3 is TGCGCCAGCAGCTTGGAGCGGGCAGGGAACAATGAGCAGTTCTTC.

This clone has more than one count but fewer than ten. The chain joins TRBV7-2 to TRBJ2-7, with 9 bases identical to TRBD2. With 5 bases clipped from V and 3 bases from J, the junction kept 5 bases outside the gene matches. There are 14 residues in the CDR3. The V gene's germline CDR1 is SGHTA and CDR2 FQGNSA. The CDR3 nucleotides are TGTGCCAGCAGCCGGACTAGCGAACACTACGAGCAGTACTTC. It codes for CASSRTSEHYEQYF.

This clone was observed a few times. The rearrangement joins TRBV21-1 to TRBJ2-5; the table's D gene call, TRBD2, was not cross checked with the DNA. TRBV21-1 is classified as a pseudogene. This CDR3 is built from 15 residues. CDR3 region: CASSNESGTQETQYF. CDR3 coding DNA: TGTGCCAGCAGCAATGAAAGCGGGACCCAAGAGACCCAGTACTTC.

The chain is built from TRBV18 and TRBJ2-3, with a possible D match to TRBD2 (5 bases). CDR3 length: 17 amino acids. Germline CDR1 KGHSH, CDR2 LQKENI. Trimming took off 2 bases at V and 0 bases at J, with 15 bases between the two ends. The CDR3 protein is CASSPSRAGLSTDTQYF. In nucleotides, the CDR3 is TGTGCCAGCTCACCATCTAGGGCGGGTCTGAGCACAGATACGCAGTATTTT.

This clone was recorded once. The chain couples TRBV6-5 to TRBJ1-1; no reliable D call. In germline, CDR1 is MNHEY, CDR2 SVGAGI. With 6 bases removed from V and 3 bases from J, the gap between germline ends came to 11 bases. The CDR3 loop spans 13 amino acids. DNA of the CDR3: TGTGCCAGCAGACCGGACGGGTACACTGAAGCTTTCTTT. It is translated as CASRPDGYTEAFF.

This clone was picked up a small number of times. The rearrangement joins TRBV28 to TRBJ2-7; 9 nucleotides agree with TRBD1. Germline assignment: CDR1 MDHEN and CDR2 SYDVKM. Losses at the gene ends were 6 bases for V and 7 bases for J; bases not matched to a gene: 13. The CDR3 extends over 15 amino acids. CDR3 residues: CASSPPGTGRYEQYF. The CDR3 region has the DNA TGTGCCAGCAGCCCTCCCGGGACAGGGCGATATGAGCAGTACTTC.

The chain joins TRBV2 to TRBJ1-5; TRBD1 matches at 9 bases. Germline lookup yields CDR1 SNHLY and CDR2 FYNNEI. Germline trimming cut 8 bases from V and 2 bases from J; bases unmatched to any gene: 10. The CDR3 has 16 residues. The CDR3 reads CASVRDREIGNQPQHF. The DNA for the CDR3 is TGTGCCAGCGTCCGGGACAGGGAGATCGGCAATCAGCCCCAGCATTTT.